Each of the 14 T cell receptor beta chains below was sequenced from the same sample in a study of technical replicates of blood from several donors. The table came from immunoSEQ multiplex PCR; TCRdb's copy has only in-frame clones and leaves some out. Found here are 10,000 to 12,000 clones, less than 95% of them singletons; the top ten hold 6% to 8.5%. Sequencing was done on a sample of PBMCs. The receptors stem from a human donor in good health.

The chain links TRBV5-1 to TRBJ2-3; D is possibly TRBD1 (6 bases). Germline V lookup: CDR1 SGHRS, CDR2 YFSETQ. CDR3 length: 15 residues. Trimming cost V 4 bases and J 2 bases, with 14 bases left between them. The CDR3 region is CASSPGTQPTDTQYF. In DNA, the CDR3 is TGCGCCAGCAGCCCCGGGACACAACCCACAGATACGCAGTATTTT.

This chain joins TRBV5-1 and TRBJ2-1; 8 nucleotides agree with TRBD1. CDR1 and CDR2 (germline): SGHRS, YFSETQ. Germline trimming cut 2 bases from V and 4 bases from J; bases unmatched to any gene: 2. The CDR3 has 14 amino acids. The CDR3: CASSFGQGYNEQFF. The CDR3 region has the DNA TGCGCCAGCAGCTTCGGACAGGGTTACAATGAGCAGTTCTTC.

V and J are TRBV19 and TRBJ1-2, with a possible D match to TRBD1 (6 bases). From germline, CDR1 is LNHDA and CDR2 SQIVND (reference sequence). Trimming stripped 5 bases from V and 5 bases from J, with 15 bases between. This CDR3 has 14 residues. The DNA of the CDR3 is TGTGCCAGTAGTGGTCGGGCAGGGGATTATGGCTACACCTTC. Amino acids: CASSGRAGDYGYTF.

This chain links TRBV30 with TRBJ2-1, with 12 nucleotides matching TRBD2. Germline CDR1 is GTSNPN and CDR2 is SVGIG (reference sequence). This CDR3 has 14 residues. Unmatched junction bases numbered 6, after V lost 1 base and J lost 11 bases. The CDR3 protein is CAWSGGLAGGQQFF. Written as DNA, the CDR3 is TGTGCCTGGAGTGGCGGTCTAGCGGGAGGGCAGCAGTTCTTC.

This chain links TRBV7-6 with TRBJ1-3; unclear D gene. This CDR3 has 15 amino acids. V shed 1 base and J shed 4 bases, with 11 bases lying between them. Germline loops: CDR1 SGHVS, CDR2 FNYEAQ. The CDR3 is CASSLDPGTGNTIYF. The CDR3 DNA follows: TGTGCCAGCAGCTTAGATCCGGGTACCGGAAACACCATATATTTT.

The chain couples TRBV11-2 to TRBJ1-1; D not certain. Germline V CDR1 and CDR2: SGHAT, FQNNGV. The CDR3 sequence is 12 residues long. The V and J ends lost 5 bases and 3 bases respectively, with 7 bases between them. In DNA, the CDR3 is TGTGCCAGCAGCCGGGATTACACTGAAGCTTTCTTT. Protein sequence: CASSRDYTEAFF.

The chain couples TRBV9 to TRBJ2-3; 11 bases are a match to TRBD2. Germline V gene data show CDR1 as SGDLS and CDR2 as YYNGEE. There are 16 residues in the CDR3. Trimming removed 3 bases from V and 6 bases from J; junction bases left unmatched: 9. The CDR3 here is CASSESSGRTGDTQYF. The CDR3 nucleotides read TGTGCCAGCAGCGAGTCTAGCGGGAGGACAGGGGATACGCAGTATTTT.

The chain joins TRBV9 to TRBJ2-7; D is perhaps TRBD2 (6 bases). This CDR3 contains 14 residues. Germline V gene lookup returns CDR1 SGDLS and CDR2 YYNGEE. The V gene lost 0 bases and the J gene lost 3 bases, with 10 bases spanning the gap. The CDR3 protein is CASSVEGGDYEQYF. The CDR3 nucleotides are TGTGCCAGCAGCGTAGAGGGCGGGGACTACGAGCAGTACTTC.

V usage is TRBV28 and J usage is TRBJ2-7; 10 bases align to TRBD2. The germline V gene encodes CDR1 MDHEN and CDR2 SYDVKM. CDR3 length equals 14 residues. Unmatched junction bases numbered 5, after V lost 7 bases and J lost 2 bases. In DNA form, the CDR3 reads TGTGCCAGCACCTCTAGCGGGGGCCCCTACGAGCAGTACTTC. Translated, it gives CASTSSGGPYEQYF.

The chain joins TRBV27 to TRBJ2-7; 7 bases match TRBD1. The CDR3 contains 14 residues. V dropped 3 bases and J dropped 2; count of bases not matched to a gene: 4. Germline lookup yields CDR1 MNHEY and CDR2 SMNVEV (reference sequence). This chain's CDR3 is CASSFRDSTYEQYF. The CDR3 region has the DNA TGTGCCAGCAGTTTCCGGGACAGTACCTACGAGCAGTACTTC.

The rearrangement links TRBV30 to TRBJ1-5; possibly TRBD1 for D (5 bases). Between the trimmed V and J ends, which lost 1 base and 0 bases, there was a span of 13 bases. CDR3 length: 16 amino acids. The germline V gene has CDR1 GTSNPN and CDR2 SVGIG (reference sequence). This chain's CDR3 is CAWSGAGAYSNQPQHF. The CDR3 coding sequence is TGTGCCTGGAGTGGAGCTGGGGCTTATAGCAATCAGCCCCAGCATTTT.

The chain links TRBV6-5 to TRBJ2-1; 7 bases agree with TRBD1. The trim removed 5 bases at V and 10 bases at J, leaving 8 bases unmatched. The CDR3 covers 13 residues. The germline CDR1 and CDR2 sequences are MNHEY and SVGAGI. CDR3 in amino acids: CASSEGLGQEQFF. The CDR3 nucleotides are TGTGCCAGCAGTGAGGGATTGGGACAGGAGCAGTTCTTC.

This chain uses TRBV7-9 with TRBJ2-7; TRBD2 agrees at 10 bases. Germline lookup yields CDR1 SEHNR and CDR2 FQNEAQ (reference sequence). The CDR3 covers 14 residues. After removal of 3 bases from V and 7 bases from J, the junction contained 6 bases not matched to a gene. This CDR3 is CASSFFLAGEEQYF. CDR3 in DNA: TGTGCCAGCAGCTTCTTCCTAGCGGGAGAGGAGCAGTACTTC.

The chain has TRBV6-5 and TRBJ2-7; TRBD1 aligns across 8 bases. The CDR3 spans 14 residues. After removal of 2 bases from V and 3 bases from J, the junction contained 3 bases not matched to a gene. Looked up from germline, CDR1 is MNHEY and CDR2 is SVGAGI. CDR3 bases: TGTGCCAGCAGTTACGGACAGGGAAACTACGAGCAGTACTTC. As protein: CASSYGQGNYEQYF.